Shown below are 14 T cell receptor beta chains from a single sample sequenced in a study of shared clonotypes between healthy human individuals. Clones were sequenced by immunoSEQ multiplex PCR, and TCRdb holds only the in-frame ones, with some missing. The table has approximately 2,300,000 clones, under 95% seen once; the top ten hold 0.3% to 0.4%. The sample taken for sequencing was naive CD4+ T cells from PBMCs. Regarding subset: CD45RA+ positively selected. Every receptor here comes from a man aged 18 to 29 in good health. Some clones in this sample may be carry-over from other donors' samples.

The chain recombines TRBV2 with TRBJ2-7; D gene ambiguous. Germline V gene sequence: CDR1 SNHLY, CDR2 FYNNEI. V was trimmed by 8 bases and J by 8 bases, leaving 16 bases between them. The CDR3 spans 12 residues. For the CDR3, the DNA is TGTGCCAGCGAACAGCTGGGTAATAAGCAGTACTTC. This gives the protein CASEQLGNKQYF.

V gene TRBV27 combines with J gene TRBJ1-5; D ambiguous. Germline loops: CDR1 MNHEY, CDR2 SMNVEV (reference sequence). V lost 8 bases and J lost 0, with 23 bases in between. The CDR3 totals 18 residues. CDR3 nucleotide sequence: TGTGCCAGCGGGATTTGGGCAGACACCTACTATAGCAATCAGCCCCAGCATTTT. Its protein is CASGIWADTYYSNQPQHF.

The chain couples TRBV29-1 to TRBJ2-3; 13 nucleotides match TRBD2. Germline V gene data show CDR1 as SQVTM and CDR2 as ANQGSEA. CDR3 length equals 14 residues. V trimming: 5 bases; J trimming: 3 bases; junction bases outside the gene matches: 2. Here the CDR3 DNA reads TGCAGCGTTCAGACTAGCGGGAGGACAGATACGCAGTATTTT. This codes for CSVQTSGRTDTQYF.

The J gene is TRBJ2-1, the V gene TRBV5-6; D is unclear. The CDR3 is made up of 14 amino acids. Germline V lookup: CDR1 SGHDT, CDR2 YYEEEE. The V end lost 5 bases, the J end lost 5 bases, and 14 bases lay between the germline ends. The CDR3: CASRVGSSHNEQFF. CDR3 nucleotide sequence: TGTGCCAGCAGGGTCGGTAGCAGTCACAATGAGCAGTTCTTC.

The rearrangement uses TRBV2 and TRBJ1-5, with 7 nucleotides matching TRBD1. Trimming removed 4 bases from V and 5 bases from J; junction bases left unmatched: 11. This CDR3 is built from 16 residues. The germline V gene encodes CDR1 SNHLY and CDR2 FYNNEI. As DNA, the CDR3 is TGTGCCAGCAGTGGACAGGGAGGGGGAAGCCATCAGCCCCAGCATTTT. Encoded protein: CASSGQGGGSHQPQHF.

This clone was observed a single time. The chain is built from TRBV11-2 and TRBJ2-3, with 11 nucleotides matching TRBD2. V lost 2 bases and J lost 5; bases outside the gene matches: 6. The CDR3 covers 16 residues. The germline gives CDR1 SGHAT, CDR2 FQNNGV. CDR3 region: CASSLNSGRGRDTQYF. CDR3 nucleotides: TGTGCCAGCAGCTTAAATAGCGGGAGGGGCAGAGATACGCAGTATTTT.

The rearrangement joins TRBV18 to TRBJ1-1; 11 positions agree with TRBD1. Unmatched junction bases numbered 2, after V lost 0 bases and J lost 5 bases. CDR3 length: 15 amino acids. Germline CDR1 reads KGHSH; CDR2 reads LQKENI. The CDR3 is CASSPPGQGGTEAFF. In DNA, the CDR3 is TGTGCCAGCTCACCACCGGGACAGGGGGGTACTGAAGCTTTCTTT.

This chain uses TRBV28 with TRBJ1-3; D gene ambiguous. The CDR3 runs to 15 residues. Trimming took off 3 bases at V and 0 bases at J, with 9 bases between the two ends. Germline CDR1 and CDR2: MDHEN and SYDVKM. The CDR3 protein is CASSLPWTSGNTIYF. CDR3 DNA sequence: TGTGCCAGCAGTTTGCCTTGGACCTCTGGAAACACCATATATTTT.

The rearrangement joins TRBV28 to TRBJ1-5, with no clear D. With 6 bases removed from V and 4 bases from J, the gap between germline ends came to 10 bases. Germline V gene lookup returns CDR1 MDHEN and CDR2 SYDVKM. The CDR3 contains 13 residues. The CDR3 region has the DNA TGTGCCAGCAGGTTGGACTGGAATCAGCCCCAGCATTTT. This gives the protein CASRLDWNQPQHF.

The rearrangement links TRBV2 to TRBJ1-2; D not certain. Per germline, CDR1 SNHLY and CDR2 FYNNEI. The CDR3 runs 14 residues. The germline V and J ends were trimmed by 3 bases and 10 bases, with 18 bases remaining between them. CDR3 nucleotides: TGTGCCAGCAGTGATTTAGGCAGTAGATACGTCTACACCTTC. Translating it yields CASSDLGSRYVYTF.

The chain joins TRBV19 to TRBJ2-7; TRBD2 might be the D (6 bases). Trimming shortened V by 5 bases and J by 5 bases, and 7 bases separated the two germline ends. Germline CDR1 reads LNHDA; CDR2 reads SQIVND (reference sequence). The CDR3 runs 11 residues. The CDR3 spells CASSSGDEQYF. As DNA, the CDR3 is TGTGCCAGTAGTTCGGGGGACGAGCAGTACTTC.

V and J are TRBV5-4 and TRBJ2-3; 9 positions match TRBD2. Trimming cost V 4 bases and J 0 bases; bases outside gene matches: 9. This CDR3 comprises 17 residues. Germline V gives CDR1 SGHNT, CDR2 YYREEE (reference sequence). This CDR3 is CASSPGTSRSSTDTQYF. The CDR3 bases are TGTGCCAGCAGCCCTGGGACTAGCCGAAGTAGCACAGATACGCAGTATTTT. The whole variable domain, remainder taken from reference TRBV5-4 and TRBJ2-3, is ETGVTQSPTHLIKTRGQQVTLRCSSQSGHNTVSWYQQALGQGPQFIFQYYREEENGRGNFPPRFSGLQFPNYSSELNVNALELDDSALYLCASSPGTSRSSTDTQYFGPGTRLTVL.

Turning to this clone: Other nucleotide sequences from this sample produce the same CDR3. The chain recombines TRBV5-1 with TRBJ1-2; D is undetermined. CDR1 and CDR2 (germline): SGHRS, YFSETQ. CDR3 size: 13 residues. Trimming shortened V by 0 bases and J by 5 bases, and 8 bases separated the two germline ends. CDR3 sequence (DNA): TGCGCCAGCAGCTTGGGGTCCTTTTATGGCTACACCTTC. Amino acid sequence: CASSLGSFYGYTF.

The chain employs TRBV7-9 and TRBJ1-1, with no clear D. The CDR3 extends over 17 amino acids. Trimming took 3 bases from V and 1 from J, leaving 18 bases between them. Germline loops: CDR1 SEHNR, CDR2 FQNEAQ (reference sequence). The CDR3 DNA reads as TGTGCCAGCAGCTTCCTATGGGCCGGGCTATCGAACACTGAAGCTTTCTTT. As protein: CASSFLWAGLSNTEAFF.